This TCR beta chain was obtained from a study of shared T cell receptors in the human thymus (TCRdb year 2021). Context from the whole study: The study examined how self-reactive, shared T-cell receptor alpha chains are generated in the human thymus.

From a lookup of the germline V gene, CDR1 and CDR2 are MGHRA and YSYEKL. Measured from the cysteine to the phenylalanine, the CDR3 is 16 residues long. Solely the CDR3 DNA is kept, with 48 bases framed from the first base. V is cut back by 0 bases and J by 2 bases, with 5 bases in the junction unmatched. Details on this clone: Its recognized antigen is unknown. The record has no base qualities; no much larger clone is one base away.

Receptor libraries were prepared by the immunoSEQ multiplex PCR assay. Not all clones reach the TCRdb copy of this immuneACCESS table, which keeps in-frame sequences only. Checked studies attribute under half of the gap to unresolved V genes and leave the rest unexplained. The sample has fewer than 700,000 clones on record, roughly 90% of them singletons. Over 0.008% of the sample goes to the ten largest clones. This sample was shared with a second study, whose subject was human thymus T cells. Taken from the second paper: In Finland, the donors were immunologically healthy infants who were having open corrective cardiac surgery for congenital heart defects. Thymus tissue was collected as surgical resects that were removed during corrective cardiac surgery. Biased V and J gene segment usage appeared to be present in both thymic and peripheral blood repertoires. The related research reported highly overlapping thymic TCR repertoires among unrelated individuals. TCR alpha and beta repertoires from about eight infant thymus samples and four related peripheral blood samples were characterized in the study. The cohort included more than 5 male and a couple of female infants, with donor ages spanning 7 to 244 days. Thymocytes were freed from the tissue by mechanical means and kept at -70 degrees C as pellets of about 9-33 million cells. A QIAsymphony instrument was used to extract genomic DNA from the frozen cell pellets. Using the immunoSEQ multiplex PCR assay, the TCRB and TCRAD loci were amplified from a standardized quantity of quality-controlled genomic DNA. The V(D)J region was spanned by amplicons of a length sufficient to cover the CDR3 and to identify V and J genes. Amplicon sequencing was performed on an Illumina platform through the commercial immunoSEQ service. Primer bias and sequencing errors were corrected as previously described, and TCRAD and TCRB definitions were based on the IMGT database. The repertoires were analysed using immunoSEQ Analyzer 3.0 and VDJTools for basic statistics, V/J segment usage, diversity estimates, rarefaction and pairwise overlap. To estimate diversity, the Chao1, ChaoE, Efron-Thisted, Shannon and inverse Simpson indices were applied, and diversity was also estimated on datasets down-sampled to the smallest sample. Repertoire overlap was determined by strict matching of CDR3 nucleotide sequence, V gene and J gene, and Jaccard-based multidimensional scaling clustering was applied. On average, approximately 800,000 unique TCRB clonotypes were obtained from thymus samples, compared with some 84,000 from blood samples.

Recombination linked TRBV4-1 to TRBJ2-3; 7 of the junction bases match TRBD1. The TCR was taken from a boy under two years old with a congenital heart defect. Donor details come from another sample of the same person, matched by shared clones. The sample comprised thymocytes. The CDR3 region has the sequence CASSQDLGQITDTQYF. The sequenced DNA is TGCGCCAGCAGCCAAGATCTGGGACAGATCACAGATACGCAGTATTTT.